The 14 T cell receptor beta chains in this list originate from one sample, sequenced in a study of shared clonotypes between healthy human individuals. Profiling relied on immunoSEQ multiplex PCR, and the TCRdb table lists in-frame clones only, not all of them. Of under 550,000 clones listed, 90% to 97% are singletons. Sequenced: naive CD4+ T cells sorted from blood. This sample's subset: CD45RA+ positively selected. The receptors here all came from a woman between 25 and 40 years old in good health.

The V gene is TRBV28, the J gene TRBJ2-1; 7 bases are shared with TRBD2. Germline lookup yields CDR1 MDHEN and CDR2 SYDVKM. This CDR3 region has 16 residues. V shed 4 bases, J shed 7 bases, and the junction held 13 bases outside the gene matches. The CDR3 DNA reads TGTGCCAGCAGTTCCGCTTCTGAGAGAGCGGGGAATGAGCAGTTCTTC. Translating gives CASSSASERAGNEQFF.

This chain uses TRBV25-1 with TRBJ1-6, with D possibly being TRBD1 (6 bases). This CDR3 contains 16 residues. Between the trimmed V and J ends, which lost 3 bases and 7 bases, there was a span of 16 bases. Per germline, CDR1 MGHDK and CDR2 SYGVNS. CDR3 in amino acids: CASSEYYRGANSPLHF. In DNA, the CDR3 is TGTGCCAGCAGTGAGTACTACCGGGGGGCCAATTCACCCCTCCACTTT. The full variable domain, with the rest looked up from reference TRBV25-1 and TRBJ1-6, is EADIYQTPRYLVIGTGKKITLECSQTMGHDKMYWYQQDPGMELHLIHYSYGVNSTEKGDLSSESTVSRIRTEHFPLTLESARPSHTSQYLCASSEYYRGANSPLHFGNGTRLTVT.

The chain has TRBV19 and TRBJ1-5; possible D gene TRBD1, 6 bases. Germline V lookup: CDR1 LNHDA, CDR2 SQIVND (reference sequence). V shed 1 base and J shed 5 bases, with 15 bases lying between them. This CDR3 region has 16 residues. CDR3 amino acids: CASSIGVGGRDQPQHF. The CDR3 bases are TGTGCCAGTAGTATAGGAGTCGGGGGGCGGGATCAGCCCCAGCATTTT.

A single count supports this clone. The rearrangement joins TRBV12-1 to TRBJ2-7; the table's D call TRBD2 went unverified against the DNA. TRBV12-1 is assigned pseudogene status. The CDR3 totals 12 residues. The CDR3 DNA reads TGTGCCAGCAGCCCTTCCCCGCGGGAGCAGTACTTC. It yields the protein CASSPSPREQYF.

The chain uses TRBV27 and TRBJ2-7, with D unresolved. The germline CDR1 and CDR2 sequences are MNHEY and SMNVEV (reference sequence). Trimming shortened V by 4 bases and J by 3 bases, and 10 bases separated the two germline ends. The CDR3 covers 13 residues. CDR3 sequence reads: CASSSPYYYEQYF. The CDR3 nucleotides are TGTGCCAGCAGTTCCCCCTACTACTACGAGCAGTACTTC.

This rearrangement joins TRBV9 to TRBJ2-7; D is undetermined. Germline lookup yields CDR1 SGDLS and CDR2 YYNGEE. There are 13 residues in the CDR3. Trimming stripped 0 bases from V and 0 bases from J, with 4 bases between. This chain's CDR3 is CASSVASSYEQYF. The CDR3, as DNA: TGTGCCAGCAGCGTAGCCAGCTCCTACGAGCAGTACTTC.

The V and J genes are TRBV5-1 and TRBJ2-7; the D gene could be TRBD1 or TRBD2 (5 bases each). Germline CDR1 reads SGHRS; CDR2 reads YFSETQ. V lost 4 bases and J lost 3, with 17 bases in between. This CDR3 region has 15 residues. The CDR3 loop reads CASSPPAGTDYEQYF. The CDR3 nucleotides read TGCGCCAGCAGCCCCCCGGCCGGGACGGACTACGAGCAGTACTTC.

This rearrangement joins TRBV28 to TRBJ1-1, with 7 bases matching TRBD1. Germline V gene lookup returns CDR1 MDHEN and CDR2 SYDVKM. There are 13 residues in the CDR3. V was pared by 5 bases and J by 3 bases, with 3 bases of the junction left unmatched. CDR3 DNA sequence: TGTGCCAGCAGTAACAGGGGATACACTGAAGCTTTCTTT. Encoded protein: CASSNRGYTEAFF.

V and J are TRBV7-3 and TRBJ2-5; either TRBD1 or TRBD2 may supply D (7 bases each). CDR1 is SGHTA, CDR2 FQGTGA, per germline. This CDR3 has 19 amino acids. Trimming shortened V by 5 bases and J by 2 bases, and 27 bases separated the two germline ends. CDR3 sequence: CASSPRGASGPLGQETQYF. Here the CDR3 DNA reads TGTGCCAGCAGCCCCAGGGGGGCTAGCGGCCCCTTGGGGCAAGAGACCCAGTACTTC.

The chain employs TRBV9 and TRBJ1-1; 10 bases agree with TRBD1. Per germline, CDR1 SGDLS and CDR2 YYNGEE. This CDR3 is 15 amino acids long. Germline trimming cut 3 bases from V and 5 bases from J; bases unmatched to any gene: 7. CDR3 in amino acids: CASSARQGAGTEAFF. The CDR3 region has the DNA TGTGCCAGCAGCGCGAGACAGGGGGCTGGGACTGAAGCTTTCTTT.

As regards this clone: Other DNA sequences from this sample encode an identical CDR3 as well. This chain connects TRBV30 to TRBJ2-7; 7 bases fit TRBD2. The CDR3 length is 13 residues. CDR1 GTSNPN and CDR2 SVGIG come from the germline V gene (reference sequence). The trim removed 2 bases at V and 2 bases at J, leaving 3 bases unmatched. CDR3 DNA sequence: TGTGCCTGGAGTCGGGGACTAACCTACGAGCAGTACTTC. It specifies CAWSRGLTYEQYF.

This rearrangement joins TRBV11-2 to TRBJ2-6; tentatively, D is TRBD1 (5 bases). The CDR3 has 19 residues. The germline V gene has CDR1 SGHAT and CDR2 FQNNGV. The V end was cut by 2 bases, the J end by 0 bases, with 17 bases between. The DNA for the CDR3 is TGTGCCAGCAGCTTATCGGCAGGGCCTTTTCGCTCTGGGGCCAACGTCCTGACTTTC. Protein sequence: CASSLSAGPFRSGANVLTF.

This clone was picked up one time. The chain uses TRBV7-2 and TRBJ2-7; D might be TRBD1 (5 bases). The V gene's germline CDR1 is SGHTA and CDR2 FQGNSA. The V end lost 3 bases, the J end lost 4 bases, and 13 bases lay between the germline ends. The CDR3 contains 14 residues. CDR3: CASSFGHLMYEQYF. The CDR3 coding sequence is TGTGCCAGCAGCTTTGGACACCTTATGTACGAGCAGTACTTC.

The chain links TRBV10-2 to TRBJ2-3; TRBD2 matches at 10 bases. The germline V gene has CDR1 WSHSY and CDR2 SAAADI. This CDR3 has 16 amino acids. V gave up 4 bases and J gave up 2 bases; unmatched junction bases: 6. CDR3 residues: CASSGGLAFLTDTQYF. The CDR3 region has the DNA TGCGCCAGCAGTGGGGGACTAGCGTTTCTCACAGATACGCAGTATTTT.